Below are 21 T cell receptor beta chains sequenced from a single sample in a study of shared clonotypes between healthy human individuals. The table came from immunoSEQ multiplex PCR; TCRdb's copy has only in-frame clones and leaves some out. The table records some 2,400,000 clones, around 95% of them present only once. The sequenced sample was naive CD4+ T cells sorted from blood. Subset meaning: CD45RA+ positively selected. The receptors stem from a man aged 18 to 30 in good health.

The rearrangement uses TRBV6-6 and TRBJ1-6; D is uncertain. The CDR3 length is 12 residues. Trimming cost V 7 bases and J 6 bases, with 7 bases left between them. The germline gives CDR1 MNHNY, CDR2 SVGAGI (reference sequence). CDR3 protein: CASKGGNSPLHF. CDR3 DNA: TGTGCCAGCAAGGGCGGTAATTCACCCCTCCACTTT.

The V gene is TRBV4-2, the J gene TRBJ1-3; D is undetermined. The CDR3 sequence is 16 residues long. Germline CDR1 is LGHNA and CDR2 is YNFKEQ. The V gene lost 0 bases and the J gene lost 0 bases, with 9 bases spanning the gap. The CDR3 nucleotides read TGTGCCAGCAGCCAAGAGGTGGCAGACTCTGGAAACACCATATATTTT. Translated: CASSQEVADSGNTIYF.

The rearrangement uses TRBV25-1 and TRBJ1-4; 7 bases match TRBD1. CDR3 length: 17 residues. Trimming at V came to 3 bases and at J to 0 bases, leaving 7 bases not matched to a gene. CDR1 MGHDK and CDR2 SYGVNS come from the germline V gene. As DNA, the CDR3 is TGTGCCAGCAGTGAGGTTCCCGGGACAGCAACTAATGAAAAACTGTTTTTT. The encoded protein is CASSEVPGTATNEKLFF.

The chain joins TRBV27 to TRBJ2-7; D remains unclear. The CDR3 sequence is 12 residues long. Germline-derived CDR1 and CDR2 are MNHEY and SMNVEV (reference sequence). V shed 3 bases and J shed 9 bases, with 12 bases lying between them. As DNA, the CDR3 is TGTGCCAGCAGTTTCTCCCGGGCTGTGCAGTACTTC. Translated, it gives CASSFSRAVQYF.

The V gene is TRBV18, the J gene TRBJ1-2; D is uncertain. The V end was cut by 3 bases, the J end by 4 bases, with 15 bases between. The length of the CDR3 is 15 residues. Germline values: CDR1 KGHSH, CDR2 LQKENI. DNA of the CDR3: TGTGCCAGCTCACCCCTCGGCGGAGCCTCCTATGGCTACACCTTC. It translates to CASSPLGGASYGYTF.

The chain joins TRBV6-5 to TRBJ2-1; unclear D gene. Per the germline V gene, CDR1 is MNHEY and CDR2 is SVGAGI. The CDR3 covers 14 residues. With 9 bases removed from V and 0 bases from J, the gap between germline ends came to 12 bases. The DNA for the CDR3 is TGTGCCAGTGGACGCCTCAGCTCCTACAATGAGCAGTTCTTC. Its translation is CASGRLSSYNEQFF.

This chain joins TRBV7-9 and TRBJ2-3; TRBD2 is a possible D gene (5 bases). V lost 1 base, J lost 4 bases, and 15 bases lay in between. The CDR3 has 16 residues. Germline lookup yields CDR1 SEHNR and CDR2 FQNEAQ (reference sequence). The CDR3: CASSLVRGASPDTQYF. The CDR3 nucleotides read TGTGCCAGCAGCTTAGTCCGGGGAGCCTCCCCAGATACGCAGTATTTT.

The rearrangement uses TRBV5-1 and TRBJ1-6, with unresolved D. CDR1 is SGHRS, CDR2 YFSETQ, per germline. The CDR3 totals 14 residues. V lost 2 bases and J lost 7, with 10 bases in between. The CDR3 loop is CASSLNPTNSPLHF. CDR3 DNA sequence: TGCGCCAGCAGCTTAAATCCGACCAATTCACCCCTCCACTTT.

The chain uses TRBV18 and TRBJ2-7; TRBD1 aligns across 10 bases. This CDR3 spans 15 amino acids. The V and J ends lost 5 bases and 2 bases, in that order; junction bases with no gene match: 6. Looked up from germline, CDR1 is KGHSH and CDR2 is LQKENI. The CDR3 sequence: CASSGTGTGAYEQYF. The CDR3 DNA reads TGTGCCAGCTCAGGTACCGGGACAGGGGCCTACGAGCAGTACTTC.

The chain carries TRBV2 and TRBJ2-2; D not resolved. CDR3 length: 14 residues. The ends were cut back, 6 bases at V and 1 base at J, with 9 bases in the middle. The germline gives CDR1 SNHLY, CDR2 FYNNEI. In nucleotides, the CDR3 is TGTGCCAGCAGGACCCAGAAGAACACCGGGGAGCTGTTTTTT. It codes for CASRTQKNTGELFF.

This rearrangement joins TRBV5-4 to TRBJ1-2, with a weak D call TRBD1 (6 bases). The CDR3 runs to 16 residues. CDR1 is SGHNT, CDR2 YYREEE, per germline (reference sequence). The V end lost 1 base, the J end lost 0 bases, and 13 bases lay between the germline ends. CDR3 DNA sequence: TGTGCCAGCAGCTTGTTCAACAGGGCTACTAACTATGGCTACACCTTC. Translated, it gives CASSLFNRATNYGYTF.

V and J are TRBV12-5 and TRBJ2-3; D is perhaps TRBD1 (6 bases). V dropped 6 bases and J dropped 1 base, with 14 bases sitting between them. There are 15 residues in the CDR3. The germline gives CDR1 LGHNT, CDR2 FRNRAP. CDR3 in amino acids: CASGLQGWGTDTQYF. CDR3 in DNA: TGTGCTAGTGGCCTACAGGGTTGGGGCACAGATACGCAGTATTTT.

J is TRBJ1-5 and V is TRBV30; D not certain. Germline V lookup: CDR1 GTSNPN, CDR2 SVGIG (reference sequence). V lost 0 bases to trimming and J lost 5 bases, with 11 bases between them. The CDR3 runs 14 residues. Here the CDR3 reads CAWSVASLDQPQHF. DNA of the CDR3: TGTGCCTGGAGTGTAGCGTCTTTAGATCAGCCCCAGCATTTT. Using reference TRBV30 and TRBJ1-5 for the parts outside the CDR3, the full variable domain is SQTIHQWPATLVQPVGSPLSLECTVEGTSNPNLYWYRQAAGRGLQLLFYSVGIGQISSEVPQNLSASRPQDRQFILSSKKLLLSDSGFYLCAWSVASLDQPQHFGDGTRLSIL.

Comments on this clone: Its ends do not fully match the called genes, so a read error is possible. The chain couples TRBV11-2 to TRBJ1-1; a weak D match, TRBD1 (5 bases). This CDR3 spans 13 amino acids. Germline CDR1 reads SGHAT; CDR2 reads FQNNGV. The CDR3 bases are TGTGCCAGCAATATGTGGGGGAACGCTGAAGCTTTCTTT. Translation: CASNMWGNAEAFF.

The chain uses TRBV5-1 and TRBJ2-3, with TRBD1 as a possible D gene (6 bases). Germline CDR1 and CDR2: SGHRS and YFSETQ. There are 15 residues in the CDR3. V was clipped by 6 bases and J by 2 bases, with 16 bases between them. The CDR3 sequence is CASTLTGRFTDTQYF. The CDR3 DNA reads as TGCGCCAGCACCCTGACAGGCAGGTTCACAGATACGCAGTATTTT.

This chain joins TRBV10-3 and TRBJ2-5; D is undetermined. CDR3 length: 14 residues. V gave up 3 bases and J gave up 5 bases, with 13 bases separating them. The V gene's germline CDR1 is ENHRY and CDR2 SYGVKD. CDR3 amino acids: CAISEAEQGETQYF. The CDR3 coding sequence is TGTGCCATCAGTGAAGCAGAACAAGGGGAGACCCAGTACTTC.

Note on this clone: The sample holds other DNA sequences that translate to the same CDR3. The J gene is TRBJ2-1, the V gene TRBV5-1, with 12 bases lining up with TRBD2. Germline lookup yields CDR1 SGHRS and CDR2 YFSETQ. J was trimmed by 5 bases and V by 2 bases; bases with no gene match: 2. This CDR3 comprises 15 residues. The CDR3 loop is CASSLRTSGNNEQFF. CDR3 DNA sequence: TGCGCCAGCAGCTTAAGGACTAGCGGGAACAATGAGCAGTTCTTC.

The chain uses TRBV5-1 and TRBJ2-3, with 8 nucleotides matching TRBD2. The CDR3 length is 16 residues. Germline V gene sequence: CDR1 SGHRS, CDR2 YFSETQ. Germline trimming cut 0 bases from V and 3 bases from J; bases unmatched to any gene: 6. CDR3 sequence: CASSLEGGGYTDTQYF. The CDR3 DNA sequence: TGCGCCAGCAGCTTGGAAGGCGGGGGGTATACAGATACGCAGTATTTT.

The CDR3 nucleotides read TGTGCCAGCAGCGGGGGACTCGGAAATCAGCCCCAGCATTTT. Amino acids: CASSGGLGNQPQHF. This chain links TRBV7-6 with TRBJ1-5, with TRBD1 as a possible D gene (5 bases). V shed 5 bases and J shed 4 bases, with 12 bases lying between them. The CDR3 contains 14 residues. The germline CDR1 and CDR2 sequences are SGHVS and FNYEAQ.

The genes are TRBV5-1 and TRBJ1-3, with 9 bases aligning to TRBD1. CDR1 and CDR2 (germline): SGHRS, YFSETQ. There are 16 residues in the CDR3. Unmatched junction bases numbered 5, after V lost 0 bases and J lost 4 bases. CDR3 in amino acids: CASSLAVTGGGNTIYF. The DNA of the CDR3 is TGCGCCAGCAGCTTGGCCGTGACAGGGGGAGGAAACACCATATATTTT.

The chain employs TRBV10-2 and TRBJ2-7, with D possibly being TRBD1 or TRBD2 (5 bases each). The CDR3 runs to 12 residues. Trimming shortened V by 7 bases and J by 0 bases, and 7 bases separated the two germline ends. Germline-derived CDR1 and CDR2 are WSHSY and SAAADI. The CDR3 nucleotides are TGCGCCAGCACCGGGACCTCCTACGAGCAGTACTTC. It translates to CASTGTSYEQYF.